The clone carrying this T cell receptor (beta chain) was detected many times. Its cognate antigen is unknown. This record belongs to a study of cytomegalovirus exposure and HLA in healthy donors. Findings of the study overall: Later work associated fewer than 20,000 TCR beta sequences with HLA alleles at 0.05 false discovery rate.

The germline V and J ends were trimmed by 5 bases and 1 base, with 9 bases remaining between them. The CDR3 runs to 15 residues. CDR1 is SGHVS, CDR2 FQNEAQ, per germline. Use of 60 Vbeta and 13 Jbeta primers characterized the PCR. TCRdb's table, derived via immunoSEQ multiplex PCR, lists solely in-frame clones and lacks some. The repertoire consists of some 150,000 clones, with roughly three quarters occurring once and the leading ten covering 4.5% to 5%. This clonotype was obtained from a woman in her fifties or sixties in good health and CMV-seronegative. The chain links TRBV7-8 to TRBJ2-6; possible D gene TRBD1, 6 bases. Sequenced sample: PBMCs. In DNA form, the CDR3 reads TGTGCCAGCAGCCGGCAGGGGTCTGGGGCCAACGTCCTGACTTTC. Its translation: CASSRQGSGANVLTF.